A selection of T cell receptor beta chains follows, all from one sample in a study of response to subunit inactivated influenza vaccine. TCRdb ran MiXCR on the RT-PCR reads and lists one entry per CDR3 protein. This sample has around 200,000 distinct CDR3 sequences, with about 9.3% found just once. Sample: non-naive T cells sorted from PBMCs, taken on the day of vaccination. These receptors were obtained from a man aged 50 to 60 who received an inactivated influenza vaccine. Both conserved end residues are part of each CDR3. The D gene is left open where the match is weak. Part of the rows lack a size; the others show once, few, many or a class for expanded clones.

-	TRBV4-2	TRBD2	TRBJ2-1	TGTGCCAGCAGCCAATCTGGGACTAGCGGGGAAAATGAGCAGTTCTTC	CASSQSGTSGENEQFF
-	TRBV5-1	-	TRBJ1-2	TGCGCCGGCAGCTTGGTGGGGGCGGATGGCTACACCTTC	CAGSLVGADGYTF
-	TRBV5-1	TRBD1	TRBJ2-3	TGCGCCAGCAGCTACAGGGGAACCACAGATACGCAGTATTTT	CASSYRGTTDTQYF
few	TRBV7-2	TRBD2	TRBJ2-7	TGTGCCAGCAGCCAAAGCCCGGGACTAGGCGAGCAGTACTTC	CASSQSPGLGEQYF
few	TRBV6-5	-	TRBJ1-1	TGTGCCAGCAGTTACAGGGGGGGAGGGACTGAAGCTTTCTTT	CASSYRGGGTEAFF
many	TRBV12-3/TRBV12-4	-	TRBJ1-1	TGTGCCAGCACCCTCGGGACTCCCGAAGCTTTCTTT	CASTLGTPEAFF
many	TRBV10-3	TRBD1	TRBJ1-1	TGTGCCATCAGTAAGGGACAGGGGGCGGCTGAAGCTTTCTTT	CAISKGQGAAEAFF
few	TRBV7-2	TRBD1	TRBJ2-3	TGTGCCAGCAGCTTAAGCCCCGGACAGGGTTCCACAGATACGCAGTATTTT	CASSLSPGQGSTDTQYF
-	TRBV6-1	-	TRBJ1-2	TGTGCCAGCAGCATACATAACTATGGCTACACCTTC	CASSIHNYGYTF
once	TRBV6-2/TRBV6-3	TRBD2	TRBJ2-7	TGTGAAAGCAGGGAACTAGCGGGAGAATCCTACGAGCAGTACTTC	CESRELAGESYEQYF
-	TRBV6-1	TRBD1	TRBJ2-5	TGTGCCAGCAGTCCCTCCTGGGACAGCCTTCAAGAGACCCAGTACTTC	CASSPSWDSLQETQYF
few	TRBV7-7	-	TRBJ2-7	TGTGCTAGCAGCTTAGCGGAGCAGGGGGAGCAGTACTTC	CASSLAEQGEQYF
-	TRBV11-2	-	TRBJ2-6	TGTGCCAGCAGCTTATATACCCAGGGGAGGGCCAGGGCCAACGTCCTGACTTTC	CASSLYTQGRARANVLTF
-	TRBV7-9	-	TRBJ1-3	TGTGCCAGCAGCTTAGGTCTCCTCTCTGGAAACACCATGTATTTT	CASSLGLLSGNTMYF
-	TRBV4-1	-	TRBJ1-1	TGCGCCAGCAGCCAAGATTCCGGACGGACTGAAGCTTTCTTT	CASSQDSGRTEAFF
-	TRBV6-2/TRBV6-3	-	TRBJ1-2	TGTGCCAGCAGTTACGGGTACGTCGGAGGCTACACCTTC	CASSYGYVGGYTF